This T cell receptor (beta chain) was captured in a study of T-cell memory formation after mild COVID-19. Germline V gene sequence: CDR1 SGHAT, CDR2 FQNNGV. This CDR3 is built from 16 residues. With V trimmed by 5 bases and J by 9 bases, 11 bases remained unmatched. TCRdb re-derived calls from the 5' RACE reads in MiXCR, one entry per CDR3 protein. The sample records hundreds of thousands of distinct CDR3 sequences, approximately 14% being singletons. This clonotype was seen only a few times. The clonotype comes from a man in his late teens or twenties who had mild COVID-19 (a few samples of this study predate the infection). Cell type and time point are not known. The sequenced sample consisted of PBMCs or a T cell subset sorted from them (not recorded which). This rearrangement joins TRBV11-2 to TRBJ1-6; 9 nucleotides line up with TRBD1. CDR3 sequence: CASSLTGQGNISPLHF. Written as DNA, the CDR3 is TGTGCCAGCAGCCTCACCGGACAGGGGAACATTTCACCCCTCCACTTT.